This T cell receptor (beta chain) derives from a study of control samples from healthy donors and cancer patients. The CDR3 sequence is 16 residues long. Trimming took 0 bases from V and 2 from J, leaving 15 bases between them. The germline CDR1 and CDR2 sequences are SGHNT and YYREEE (reference sequence). Profiling relied on immunoSEQ multiplex PCR, and the TCRdb table lists in-frame clones only, not all of them. Here the sample spans around 100,000 clones, over 85% being singletons. In its sample, this clone was seen once. Source material: blood. This chain uses TRBV5-4 with TRBJ2-7; D may be TRBD1 (5 bases). This TCR was sampled from a human donor in good health. The donor label of this sample is uncertain. Here the CDR3 DNA reads TGTGCCAGCAGCTTGGCCCCCCCTCCGGACACCTACGAGCAGTACTTC. It specifies CASSLAPPPDTYEQYF.